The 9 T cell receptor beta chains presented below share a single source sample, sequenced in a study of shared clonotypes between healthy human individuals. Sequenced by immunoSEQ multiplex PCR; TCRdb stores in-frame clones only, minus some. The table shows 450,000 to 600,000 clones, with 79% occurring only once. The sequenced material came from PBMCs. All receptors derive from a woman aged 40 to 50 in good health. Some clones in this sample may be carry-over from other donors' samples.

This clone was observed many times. The CDR3 here is CASSEAGLEPYNEQFF. CDR3 sequence (DNA): TGTGCCAGCAGTGAGGCGGGACTAGAACCCTACAATGAGCAGTTCTTC. The chain combines TRBV6-1 with TRBJ2-1, with TRBD2 identical over 8 bases. There are 16 residues in the CDR3. Germline-derived CDR1 and CDR2 are MNHNS and SASEGT. Trimming took 3 bases from V and 2 from J; bases not matched to a gene: 6.

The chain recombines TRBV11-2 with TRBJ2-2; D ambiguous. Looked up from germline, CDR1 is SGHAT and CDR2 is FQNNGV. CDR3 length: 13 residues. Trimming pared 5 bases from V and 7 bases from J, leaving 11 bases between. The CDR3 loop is CASSNVVGGELFF. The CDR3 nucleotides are TGTGCCAGCAGCAATGTGGTAGGCGGGGAGCTGTTTTTT.

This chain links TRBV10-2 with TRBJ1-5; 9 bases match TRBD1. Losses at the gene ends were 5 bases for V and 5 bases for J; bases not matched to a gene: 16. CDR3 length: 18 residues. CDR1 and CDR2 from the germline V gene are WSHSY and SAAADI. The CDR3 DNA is TGCGCCAGCAGTCCTTGGTGGTCGGGACAGGGTGGGGATCAGCCCCAGCATTTT. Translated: CASSPWWSGQGGDQPQHF.

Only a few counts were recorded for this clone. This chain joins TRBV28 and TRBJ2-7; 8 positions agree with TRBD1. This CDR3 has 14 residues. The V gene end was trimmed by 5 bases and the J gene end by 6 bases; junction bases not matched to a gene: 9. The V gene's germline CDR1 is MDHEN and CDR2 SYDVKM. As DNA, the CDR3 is TGTGCCAGCAGTCCCCAAAGGACAGGGCGCGAGCAGTACTTC. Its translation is CASSPQRTGREQYF.

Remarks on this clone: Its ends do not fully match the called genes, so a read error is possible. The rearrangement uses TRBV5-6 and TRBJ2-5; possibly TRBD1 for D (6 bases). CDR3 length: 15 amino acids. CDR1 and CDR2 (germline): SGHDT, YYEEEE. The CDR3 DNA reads TGTGCCAGCAGCTATCGGGACACCAACCAGGAGACCCAGTACTTC. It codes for CASSYRDTNQETQYF.

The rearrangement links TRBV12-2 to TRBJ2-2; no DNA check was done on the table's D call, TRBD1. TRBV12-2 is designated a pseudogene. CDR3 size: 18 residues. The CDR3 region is CASRLERGQGHSTGELFF. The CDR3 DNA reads TGTGCAAGTCGCTTAGAGCGCGGACAGGGACACTCAACCGGGGAGCTGTTTTTT.

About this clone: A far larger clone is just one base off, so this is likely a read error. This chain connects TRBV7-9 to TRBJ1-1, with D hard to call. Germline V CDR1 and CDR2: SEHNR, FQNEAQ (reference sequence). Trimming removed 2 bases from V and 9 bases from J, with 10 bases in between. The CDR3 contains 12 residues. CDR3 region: CASSLLVGKAFF. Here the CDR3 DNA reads TGTGCCAGCAGCTTATTGGTAGGGAAAGCTTTCTTT.

CDR3 bases: TGTGCCAGCAGTCAGGGGGGACTAGTCGGCAATGAGCAGTTCTTC. Its translation is CASSQGGLVGNEQFF. The V call is TRBV28, the J call TRBJ2-1; tentative D call: TRBD2 (8 bases). Germline lookup yields CDR1 MDHEN and CDR2 SYDVKM. V was cut by 5 bases and J by 6 bases, with 17 bases left in between. This CDR3 comprises 15 residues.

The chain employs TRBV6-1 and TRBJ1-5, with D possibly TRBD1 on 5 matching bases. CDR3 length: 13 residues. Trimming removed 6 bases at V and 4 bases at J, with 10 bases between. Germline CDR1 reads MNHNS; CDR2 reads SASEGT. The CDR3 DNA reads TGTGCCAGCAGCCTCGACAGAAATCAGCCCCAGCATTTT. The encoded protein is CASSLDRNQPQHF.